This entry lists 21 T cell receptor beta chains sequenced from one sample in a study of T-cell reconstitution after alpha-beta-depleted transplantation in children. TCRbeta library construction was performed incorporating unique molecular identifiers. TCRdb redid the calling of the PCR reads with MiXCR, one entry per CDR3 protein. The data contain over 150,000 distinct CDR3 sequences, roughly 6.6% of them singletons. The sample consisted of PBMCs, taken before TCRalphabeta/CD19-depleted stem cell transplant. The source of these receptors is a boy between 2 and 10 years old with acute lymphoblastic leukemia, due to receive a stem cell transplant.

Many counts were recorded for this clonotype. CDR3 residues: CASRGDANTGELFF. CDR3 coding DNA: TGTGCCAGCAGGGGTGATGCGAACACCGGGGAGCTGTTTTTT. The chain carries TRBV2 and TRBJ2-2, with no clear D. Trimming removed 6 bases at V and 0 bases at J, with 8 bases between. This CDR3 comprises 14 residues. Looked up from germline, CDR1 is SNHLY and CDR2 is FYNNEI.

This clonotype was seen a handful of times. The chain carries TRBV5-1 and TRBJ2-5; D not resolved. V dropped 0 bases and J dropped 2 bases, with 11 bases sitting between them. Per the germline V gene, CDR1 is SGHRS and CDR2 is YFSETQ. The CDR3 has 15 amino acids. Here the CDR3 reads CASSLAVGRQETQYF. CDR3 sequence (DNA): TGCGCCAGCAGCTTGGCTGTTGGTAGGCAAGAGACCCAGTACTTC.

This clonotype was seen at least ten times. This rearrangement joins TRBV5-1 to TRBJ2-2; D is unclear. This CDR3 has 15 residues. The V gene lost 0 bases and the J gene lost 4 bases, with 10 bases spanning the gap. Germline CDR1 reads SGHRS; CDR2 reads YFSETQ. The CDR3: CASSLEVASTGELFF. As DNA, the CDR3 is TGCGCCAGCAGCTTGGAAGTCGCGAGCACCGGGGAGCTGTTTTTT.

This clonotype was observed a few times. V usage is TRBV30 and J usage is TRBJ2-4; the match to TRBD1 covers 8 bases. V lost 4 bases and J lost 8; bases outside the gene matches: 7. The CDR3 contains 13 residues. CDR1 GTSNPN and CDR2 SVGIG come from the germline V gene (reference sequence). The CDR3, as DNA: TGTGCCTGGACCCGGCAGGGGGCACACATTCAGTACTTC. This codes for CAWTRQGAHIQYF.

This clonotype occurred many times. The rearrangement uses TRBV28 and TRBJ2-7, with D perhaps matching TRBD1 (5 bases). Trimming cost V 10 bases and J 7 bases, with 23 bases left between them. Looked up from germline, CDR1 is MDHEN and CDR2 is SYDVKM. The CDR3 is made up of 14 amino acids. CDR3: CATALATAAGEQYF. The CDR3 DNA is TGTGCCACCGCCCTTGCTACAGCTGCAGGGGAGCAGTACTTC. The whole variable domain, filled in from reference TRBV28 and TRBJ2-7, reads DVKVTQSSRYLVKRTGEKVFLECVQDMDHENMFWYRQDPGLGLRLIYFSYDVKMKEKGDIPEGYSVSREKKERFSLILESASTNQTSMYLCATALATAAGEQYFGPGTRLTVT.

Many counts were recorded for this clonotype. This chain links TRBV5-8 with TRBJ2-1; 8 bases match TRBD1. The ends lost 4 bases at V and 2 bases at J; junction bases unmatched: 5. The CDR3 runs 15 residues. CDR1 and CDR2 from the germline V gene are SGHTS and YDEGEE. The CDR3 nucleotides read TGTGCCAGCAGCGTGGGACAGGTGACCTACAATGAGCAGTTCTTC. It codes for CASSVGQVTYNEQFF.

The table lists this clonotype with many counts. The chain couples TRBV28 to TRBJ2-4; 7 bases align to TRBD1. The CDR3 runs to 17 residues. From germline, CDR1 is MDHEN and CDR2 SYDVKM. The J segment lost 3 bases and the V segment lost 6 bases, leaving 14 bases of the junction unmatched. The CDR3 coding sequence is TGTGCCAGCAGCTCGAGGGGGCCGTTAAATGACAAAAACATTCAGTACTTC. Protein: CASSSRGPLNDKNIQYF.

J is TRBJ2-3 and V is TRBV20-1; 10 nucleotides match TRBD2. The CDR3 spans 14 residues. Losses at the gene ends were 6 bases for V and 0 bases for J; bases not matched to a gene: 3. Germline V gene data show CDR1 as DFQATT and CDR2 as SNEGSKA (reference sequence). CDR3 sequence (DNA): TGCAGTGCCAGACTAGCGGGCAGCACAGATACGCAGTATTTT. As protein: CSARLAGSTDTQYF.

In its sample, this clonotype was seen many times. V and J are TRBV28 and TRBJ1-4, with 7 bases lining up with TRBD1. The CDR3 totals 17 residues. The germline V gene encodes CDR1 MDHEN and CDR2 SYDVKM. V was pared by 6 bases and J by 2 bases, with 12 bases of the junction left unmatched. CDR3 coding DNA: TGTGCCAGCAGACGACAGGGCTCCTTGGCGACTAATGAAAAACTGTTTTTT. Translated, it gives CASRRQGSLATNEKLFF.

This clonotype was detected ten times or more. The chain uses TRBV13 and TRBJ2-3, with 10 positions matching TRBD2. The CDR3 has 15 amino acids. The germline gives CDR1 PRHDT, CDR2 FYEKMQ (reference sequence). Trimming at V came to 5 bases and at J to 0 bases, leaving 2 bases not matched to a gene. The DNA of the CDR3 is TGTGCCAGCAGCCGGACTAGCGGAAGCACAGATACGCAGTATTTT. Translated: CASSRTSGSTDTQYF. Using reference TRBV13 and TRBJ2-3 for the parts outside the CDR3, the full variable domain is AAGVIQSPRHLIKEKRETATLKCYPIPRHDTVYWYQQGPGQDPQFLISFYEKMQSDKGSIPDRFSAQQFSDYHSELNMSSLELGDSALYFCASSRTSGSTDTQYFGPGTRLTVL.

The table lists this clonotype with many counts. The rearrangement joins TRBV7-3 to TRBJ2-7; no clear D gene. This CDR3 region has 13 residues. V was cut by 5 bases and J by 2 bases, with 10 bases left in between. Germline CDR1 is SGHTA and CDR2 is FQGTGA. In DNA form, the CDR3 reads TGTGCCAGCAGCCCCGAGGTTACCTACGAGCAGTACTTC. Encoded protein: CASSPEVTYEQYF. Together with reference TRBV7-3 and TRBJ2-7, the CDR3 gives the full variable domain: GAGVSQTPSNKVTEKGKYVELRCDPISGHTALYWYRQSLGQGPEFLIYFQGTGAADDSGLPNDRFFAVRPEGSVSTLKIQRTERGDSAVYLCASSPEVTYEQYFGPGTRLTVT.

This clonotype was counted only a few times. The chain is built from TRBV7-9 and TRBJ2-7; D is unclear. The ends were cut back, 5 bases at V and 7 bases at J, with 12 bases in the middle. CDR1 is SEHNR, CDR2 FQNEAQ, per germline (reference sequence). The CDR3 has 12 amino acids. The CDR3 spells CASSRRLWEQYF. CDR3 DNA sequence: TGTGCCAGCAGCCGTCGACTGTGGGAGCAGTACTTC.

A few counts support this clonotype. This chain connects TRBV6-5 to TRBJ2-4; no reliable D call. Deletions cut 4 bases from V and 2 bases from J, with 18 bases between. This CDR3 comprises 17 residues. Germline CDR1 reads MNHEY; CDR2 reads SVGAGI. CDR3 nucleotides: TGTGCCAGCAGTTCACCGGGCCCCGTGGGGACCAAAAACATTCAGTACTTC. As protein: CASSSPGPVGTKNIQYF.

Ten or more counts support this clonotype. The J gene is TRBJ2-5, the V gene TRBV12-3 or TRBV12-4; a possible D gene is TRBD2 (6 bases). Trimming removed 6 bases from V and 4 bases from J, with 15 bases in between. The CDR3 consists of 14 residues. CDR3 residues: CASRPGWGGETQYF. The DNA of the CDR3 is TGTGCCAGCAGGCCGGGCTGGGGAGGAGAGACCCAGTACTTC.

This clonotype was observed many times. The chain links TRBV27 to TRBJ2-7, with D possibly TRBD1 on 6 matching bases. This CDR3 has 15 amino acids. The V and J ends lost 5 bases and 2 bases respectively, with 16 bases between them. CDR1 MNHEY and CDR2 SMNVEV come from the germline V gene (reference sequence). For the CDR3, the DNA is TGTGCCAGCAGTCCCCGACAGGCGACCACCTACGAGCAGTACTTC. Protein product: CASSPRQATTYEQYF.

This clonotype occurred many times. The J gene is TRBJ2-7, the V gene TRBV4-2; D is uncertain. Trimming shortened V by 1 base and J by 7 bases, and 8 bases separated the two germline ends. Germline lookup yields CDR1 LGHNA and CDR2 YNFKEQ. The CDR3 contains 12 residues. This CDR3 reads CASSQGDSEQYF. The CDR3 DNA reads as TGTGCCAGCAGCCAAGGGGATTCTGAGCAGTACTTC.

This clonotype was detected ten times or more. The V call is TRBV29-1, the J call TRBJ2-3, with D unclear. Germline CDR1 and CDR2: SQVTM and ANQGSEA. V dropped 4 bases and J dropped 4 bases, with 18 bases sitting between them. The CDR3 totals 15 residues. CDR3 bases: TGCAGCGTTGCTCCTCTATTGAACCCGTCAGATACGCAGTATTTT. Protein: CSVAPLLNPSDTQYF.

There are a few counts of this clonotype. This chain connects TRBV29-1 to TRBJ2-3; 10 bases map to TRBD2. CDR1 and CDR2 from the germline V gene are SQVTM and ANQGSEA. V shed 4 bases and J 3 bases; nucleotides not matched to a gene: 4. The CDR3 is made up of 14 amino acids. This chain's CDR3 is CSVGKGLATDTQYF. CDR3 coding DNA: TGCAGCGTTGGGAAGGGACTAGCGACAGATACGCAGTATTTT.

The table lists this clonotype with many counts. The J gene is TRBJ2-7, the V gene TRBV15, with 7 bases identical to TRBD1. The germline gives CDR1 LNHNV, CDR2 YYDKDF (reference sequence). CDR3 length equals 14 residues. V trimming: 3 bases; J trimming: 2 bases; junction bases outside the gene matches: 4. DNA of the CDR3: TGTGCCACCAGCAGCGGACAGGACACCTACGAGCAGTACTTC. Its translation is CATSSGQDTYEQYF.

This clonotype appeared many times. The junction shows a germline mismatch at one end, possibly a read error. The CDR3 coding sequence is TGCGCCAGCAGCCATGGTACAGGAAGGATGATATTC. Translated, it gives CASSHGTGRMIF. The chain couples TRBV4-3 to TRBJ2-1; D is perhaps TRBD1 (5 bases). Germline V gene sequence: CDR1 LGHNA, CDR2 YSLEER. The CDR3 runs to 12 residues.

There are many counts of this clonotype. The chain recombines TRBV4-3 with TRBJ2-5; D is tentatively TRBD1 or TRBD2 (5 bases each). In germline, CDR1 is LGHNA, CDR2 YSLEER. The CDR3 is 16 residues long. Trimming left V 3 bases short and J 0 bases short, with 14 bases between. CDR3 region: CASSHHPLGDQETQYF. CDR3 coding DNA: TGCGCCAGCAGCCACCACCCGCTGGGGGACCAAGAGACCCAGTACTTC.